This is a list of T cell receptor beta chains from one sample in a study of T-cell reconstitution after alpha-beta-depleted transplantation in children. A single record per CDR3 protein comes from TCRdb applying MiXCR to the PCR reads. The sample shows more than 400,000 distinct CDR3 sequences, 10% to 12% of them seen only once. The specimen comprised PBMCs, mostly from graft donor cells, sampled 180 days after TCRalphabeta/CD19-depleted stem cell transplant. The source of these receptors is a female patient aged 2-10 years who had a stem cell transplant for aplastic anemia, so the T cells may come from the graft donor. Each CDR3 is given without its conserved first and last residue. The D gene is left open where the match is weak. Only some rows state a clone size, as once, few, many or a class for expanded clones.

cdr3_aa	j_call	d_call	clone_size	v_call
ASTQAPLAGVTDTQY	TRBJ2-3	TRBD2	few	TRBV6-1
ASSIRTSGRSYNEQF	TRBJ2-1	TRBD2	few	TRBV27
SAPLGLAGGLRPTDTQY	TRBJ2-3	TRBD2	.	TRBV20-1
ASSQYGNRVAETQY	TRBJ2-5	.	few	TRBV11-2
SVGGLGQGAYEQY	TRBJ2-7	TRBD1	.	TRBV29-1
ASRGGNQETQY	TRBJ2-5	TRBD2	many	TRBV12-3/TRBV12-4
AWSRNRNTEAF	TRBJ1-1	.	.	TRBV30
ASSLGWTGTLMNTEAF	TRBJ1-1	TRBD1	.	TRBV11-1
ASIEAGQVTGELF	TRBJ2-2	TRBD1	many	TRBV5-6
ASSPQRVPLGSEQY	TRBJ2-7	.	few	TRBV18
ASTRGTSGRAYTQY	TRBJ2-3	TRBD2	few	TRBV6-1
AISRVLGETQY	TRBJ2-5	.	few	TRBV10-3
ASRGGTGSNQPQH	TRBJ1-5	TRBD1	many	TRBV12-3/TRBV12-4
ASSLGGLGRGGNQPQH	TRBJ1-5	.	.	TRBV11-2
ATSTGLARY	TRBJ2-3	TRBD2	few	TRBV15
ASSYHPSPTYNEQF	TRBJ2-1	.	once	TRBV6-2/TRBV6-3
ATGRTGSSYNEQF	TRBJ2-1	TRBD1	.	TRBV5-6
ASSLEGRANYGYT	TRBJ1-2	.	few	TRBV5-1
ASSEEFGGLGRRETQY	TRBJ2-5	.	.	TRBV6-1
ASSPHRDPFPGNTIY	TRBJ1-3	.	few	TRBV5-1
ASSLGDRRADTQY	TRBJ2-3	.	.	TRBV11-2
ASSWAGTSGGNTGELF	TRBJ2-2	TRBD2	.	TRBV12-3/TRBV12-4
ASREIVAKNIQY	TRBJ2-4	.	many	TRBV2
ASSYGLGTSHKQF	TRBJ2-1	TRBD2	few	TRBV7-2
ASSPRWAGGYYNEQF	TRBJ2-1	TRBD2	few	TRBV5-5
ASSFPKGAPLGTNEKLF	TRBJ1-4	TRBD1	.	TRBV12-3/TRBV12-4
ASSSTSGNYNEQF	TRBJ2-1	TRBD2	.	TRBV5-6
ASIGEGARQPQH	TRBJ1-5	TRBD1	.	TRBV12-3/TRBV12-4
ASRVGGQETQY	TRBJ2-5	.	.	TRBV6-1
AISEDGTGYNEQF	TRBJ2-1	TRBD1	.	TRBV10-3
SAGYRGLAVPGELF	TRBJ2-2	TRBD2	many	TRBV20-1
SVEDLQGHVNEQF	TRBJ2-1	.	once	TRBV29-1
SVVTSGVSSYEQY	TRBJ2-7	.	.	TRBV29-1
ASSQELTGELF	TRBJ2-2	.	few	TRBV4-3
ASGQERTKNIQY	TRBJ2-4	.	.	TRBV12-5
ASSSHNRQILGMLAQPQH	TRBJ1-5	.	.	TRBV11-2
ASSLRTSKASNEQF	TRBJ2-1	TRBD2	.	TRBV7-2
SAQGALAGNEQF	TRBJ2-1	TRBD2	many	TRBV29-1
AIRGDIGTEAF	TRBJ1-1	.	once	TRBV10-3
SVEDRWDRRGYT	TRBJ1-2	TRBD1	few	TRBV29-1
ASSLAPASGTPSTDTQY	TRBJ2-3	TRBD2	few	TRBV12-3/TRBV12-4
ASPVNGQLEAF	TRBJ1-1	.	.	TRBV6-2/TRBV6-3
ASRDTVNTGELF	TRBJ2-2	.	.	TRBV6-1
ASRGGGAGDYEQY	TRBJ2-7	.	few	TRBV28
ASSFRQGAYNEQF	TRBJ2-1	TRBD1	few	TRBV12-3/TRBV12-4
ASSYQDRGEQY	TRBJ2-7	TRBD1	.	TRBV6-6
ASSPLPGAGANVLT	TRBJ2-6	.	many	TRBV18
ASRPTGGGNQPQH	TRBJ1-5	TRBD1	.	TRBV6-2/TRBV6-3
AWNNFGTGVHQPQH	TRBJ1-5	TRBD1	once	TRBV30
ASSMGDEQF	TRBJ2-1	.	.	TRBV15